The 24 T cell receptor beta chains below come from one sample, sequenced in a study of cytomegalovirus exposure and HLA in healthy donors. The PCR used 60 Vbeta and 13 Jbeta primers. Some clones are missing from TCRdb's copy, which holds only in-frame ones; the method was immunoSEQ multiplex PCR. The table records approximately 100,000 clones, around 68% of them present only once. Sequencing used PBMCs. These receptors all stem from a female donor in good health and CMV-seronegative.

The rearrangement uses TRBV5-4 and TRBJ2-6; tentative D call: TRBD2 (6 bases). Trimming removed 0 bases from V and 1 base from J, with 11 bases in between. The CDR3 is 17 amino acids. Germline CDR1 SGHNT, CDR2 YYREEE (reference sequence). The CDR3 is CASSLDLRGSGANVLTF. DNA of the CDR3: TGTGCCAGCAGCTTGGACCTCCGGGGGTCTGGGGCCAACGTCCTGACTTTC.

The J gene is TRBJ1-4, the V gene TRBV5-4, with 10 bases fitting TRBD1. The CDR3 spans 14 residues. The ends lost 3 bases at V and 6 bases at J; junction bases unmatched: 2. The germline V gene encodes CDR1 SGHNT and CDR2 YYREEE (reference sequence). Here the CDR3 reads CASSSGTGDEKLFF. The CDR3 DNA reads TGTGCCAGCAGCTCCGGGACAGGGGATGAAAAACTGTTTTTT.

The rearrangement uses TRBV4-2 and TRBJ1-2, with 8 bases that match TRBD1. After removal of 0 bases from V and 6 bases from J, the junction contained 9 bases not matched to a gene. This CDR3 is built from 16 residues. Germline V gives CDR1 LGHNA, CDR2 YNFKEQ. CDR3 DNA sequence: TGTGCCAGCAGCCAAGATGGGCCAGGGGGCGCAGATGGCTACACCTTC. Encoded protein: CASSQDGPGGADGYTF.

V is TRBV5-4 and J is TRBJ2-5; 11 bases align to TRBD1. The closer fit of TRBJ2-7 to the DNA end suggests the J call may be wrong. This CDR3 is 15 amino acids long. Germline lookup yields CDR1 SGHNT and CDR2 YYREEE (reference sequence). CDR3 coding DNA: TGTGCCAGCAGCCCCGGGACAGGGGGTTTCTACGAGCAGTACTTC. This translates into CASSPGTGGFYEQYF.

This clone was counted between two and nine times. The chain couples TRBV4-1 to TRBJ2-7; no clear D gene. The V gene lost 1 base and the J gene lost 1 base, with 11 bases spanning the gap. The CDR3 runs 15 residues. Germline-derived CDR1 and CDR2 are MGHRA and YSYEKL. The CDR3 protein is CASSQVPTASYEQYF. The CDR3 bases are TGCGCCAGCAGCCAAGTCCCCACAGCATCCTACGAGCAGTACTTC.

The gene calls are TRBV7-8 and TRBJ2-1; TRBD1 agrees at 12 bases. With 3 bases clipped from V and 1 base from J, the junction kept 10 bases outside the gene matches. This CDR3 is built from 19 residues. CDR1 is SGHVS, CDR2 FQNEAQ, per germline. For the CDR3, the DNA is TGTGCCAGCAGCTTCTCGGGACAGGGGGCACAGAGGTCCTACAATGAGCAGTTCTTC. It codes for CASSFSGQGAQRSYNEQFF.

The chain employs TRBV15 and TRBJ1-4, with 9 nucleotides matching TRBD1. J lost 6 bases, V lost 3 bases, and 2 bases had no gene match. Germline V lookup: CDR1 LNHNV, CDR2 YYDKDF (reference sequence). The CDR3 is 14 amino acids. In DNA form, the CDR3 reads TGTGCCACCAGCAGGACAGGGGGTTATGAAAAACTGTTTTTT. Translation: CATSRTGGYEKLFF.

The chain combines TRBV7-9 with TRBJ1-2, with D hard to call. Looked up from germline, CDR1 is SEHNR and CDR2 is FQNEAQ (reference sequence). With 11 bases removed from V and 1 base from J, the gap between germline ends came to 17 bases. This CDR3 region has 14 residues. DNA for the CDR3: TGTGCCTCCGAAGTCGCGGAGGATAACTATGGCTACACCTTC. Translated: CASEVAEDNYGYTF. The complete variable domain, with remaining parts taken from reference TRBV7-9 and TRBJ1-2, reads DTGVSQNPRHKITKRGQNVTFRCDPISEHNRLYWYRQTLGQGPEFLTYFQNEAQLEKSRLLSDRFSAERPKGSFSTLEIQRTEQGDSAMYLCASEVAEDNYGYTFGSGTRLTVV.

The CDR3 nucleotides are TGTGCCAGCAGCGTTAGCGGAGCCCCCCCCTACAATGAGCAGTTCTTC. Translating gives CASSVSGAPPYNEQFF. This chain joins TRBV9 and TRBJ2-1; tentative D call: TRBD2 (6 bases). CDR1 and CDR2 (germline): SGDLS, YYNGEE. The CDR3 runs 16 residues. Trimming left V 2 bases short and J 2 bases short, with 14 bases between.

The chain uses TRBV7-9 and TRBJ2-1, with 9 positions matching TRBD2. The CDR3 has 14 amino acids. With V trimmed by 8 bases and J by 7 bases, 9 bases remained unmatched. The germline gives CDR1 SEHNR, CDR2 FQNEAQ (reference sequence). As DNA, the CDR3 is TGTGCCAGCGGCTCTGGTAGCGGGAGAAATGAGCAGTTCTTC. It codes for CASGSGSGRNEQFF.

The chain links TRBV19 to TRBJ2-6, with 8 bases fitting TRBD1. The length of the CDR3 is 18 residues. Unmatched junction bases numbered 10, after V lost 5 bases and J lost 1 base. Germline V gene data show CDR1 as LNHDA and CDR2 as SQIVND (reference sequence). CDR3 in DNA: TGTGCCAGTAGTCTTCCGGGACAGGTCTCATCTGGGGCCAACGTCCTGACTTTC. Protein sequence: CASSLPGQVSSGANVLTF.

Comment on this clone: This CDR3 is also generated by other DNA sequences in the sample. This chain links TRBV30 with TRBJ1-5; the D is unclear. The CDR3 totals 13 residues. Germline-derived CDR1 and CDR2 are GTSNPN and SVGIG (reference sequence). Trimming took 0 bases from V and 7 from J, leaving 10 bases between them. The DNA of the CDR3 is TGTGCCTGGAGTGTACGGGGAAACCAGCCCCAGCATTTT. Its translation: CAWSVRGNQPQHF.

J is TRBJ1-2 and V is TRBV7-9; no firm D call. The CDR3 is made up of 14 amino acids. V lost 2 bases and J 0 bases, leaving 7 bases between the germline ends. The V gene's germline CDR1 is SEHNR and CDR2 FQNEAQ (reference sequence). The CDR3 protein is CASSLLGANYGYTF. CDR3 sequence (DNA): TGTGCCAGCAGCTTACTCGGAGCTAACTATGGCTACACCTTC.

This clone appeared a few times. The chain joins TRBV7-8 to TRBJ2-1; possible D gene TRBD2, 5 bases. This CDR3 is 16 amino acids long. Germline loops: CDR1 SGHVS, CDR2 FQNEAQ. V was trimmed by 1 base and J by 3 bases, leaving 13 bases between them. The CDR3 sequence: CASSLGRLVRYNEQFF. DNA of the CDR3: TGTGCCAGCAGCTTAGGGAGGCTAGTCCGCTACAATGAGCAGTTCTTC. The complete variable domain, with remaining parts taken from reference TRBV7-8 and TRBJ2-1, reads GAGVSQSPRYKVAKRGQDVALRCDPISGHVSLFWYQQALGQGPEFLTYFQNEAQLDKSGLPSDRFFAERPEGSVSTLKIQRTQQEDSAVYLCASSLGRLVRYNEQFFGPGTRLTVL.

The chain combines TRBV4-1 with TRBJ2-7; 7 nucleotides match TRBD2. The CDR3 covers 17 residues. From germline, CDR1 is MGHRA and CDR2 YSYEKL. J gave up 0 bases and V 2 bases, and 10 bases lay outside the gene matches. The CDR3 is CASSQQSSGPLSYEQYF. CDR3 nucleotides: TGCGCCAGCAGCCAACAAAGTAGCGGGCCCCTCTCCTACGAGCAGTACTTC.

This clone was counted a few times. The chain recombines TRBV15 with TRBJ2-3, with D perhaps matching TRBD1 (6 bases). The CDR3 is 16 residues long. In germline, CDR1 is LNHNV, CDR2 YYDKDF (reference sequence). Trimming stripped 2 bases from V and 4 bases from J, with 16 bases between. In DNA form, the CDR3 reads TGTGCCACCAGCAGATCCACAGGGTCTGGCGCAGATACGCAGTATTTT. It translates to CATSRSTGSGADTQYF.

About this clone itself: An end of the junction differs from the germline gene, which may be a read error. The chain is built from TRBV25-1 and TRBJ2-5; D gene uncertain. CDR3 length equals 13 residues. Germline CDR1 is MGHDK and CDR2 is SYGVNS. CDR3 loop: CASLPGSQEAQYF. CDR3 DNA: TGTGCCAGCCTTCCCGGGTCCCAAGAGGCCCAGTACTTC.

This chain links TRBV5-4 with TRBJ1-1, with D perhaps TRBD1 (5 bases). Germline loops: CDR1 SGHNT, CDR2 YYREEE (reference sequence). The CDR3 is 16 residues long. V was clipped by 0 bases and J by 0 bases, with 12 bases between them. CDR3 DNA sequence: TGTGCCAGCAGCTTGGATCAGGGCGCGGTGAACACTGAAGCTTTCTTT. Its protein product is CASSLDQGAVNTEAFF.

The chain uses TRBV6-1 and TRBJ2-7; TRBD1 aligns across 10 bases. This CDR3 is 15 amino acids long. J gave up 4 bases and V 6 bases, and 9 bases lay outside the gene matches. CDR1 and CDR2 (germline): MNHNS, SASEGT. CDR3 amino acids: CASRQPGQGRYEQYF. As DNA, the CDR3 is TGTGCCAGCAGGCAACCGGGACAGGGGCGATACGAGCAGTACTTC.

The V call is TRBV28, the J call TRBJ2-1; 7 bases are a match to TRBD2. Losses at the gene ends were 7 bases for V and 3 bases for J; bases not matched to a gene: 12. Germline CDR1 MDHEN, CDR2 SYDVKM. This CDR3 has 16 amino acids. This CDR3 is CASTLGGVGVYNEQFF. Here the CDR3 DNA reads TGTGCCAGCACCCTTGGGGGGGTTGGCGTCTACAATGAGCAGTTCTTC.

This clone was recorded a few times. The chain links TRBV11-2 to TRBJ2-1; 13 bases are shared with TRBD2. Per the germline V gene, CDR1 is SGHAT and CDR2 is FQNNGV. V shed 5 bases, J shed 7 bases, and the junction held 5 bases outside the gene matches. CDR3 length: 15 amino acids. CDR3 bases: TGTGCCAGCAGCCCTGGACTAGCGGGGGAAAATGAGCAGTTCTTC. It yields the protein CASSPGLAGENEQFF.

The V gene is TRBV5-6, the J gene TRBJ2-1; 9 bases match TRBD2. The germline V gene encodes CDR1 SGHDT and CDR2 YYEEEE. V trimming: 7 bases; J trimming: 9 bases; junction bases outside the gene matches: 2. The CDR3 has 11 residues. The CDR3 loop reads CASAGGGEQFF. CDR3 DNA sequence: TGTGCCAGCGCGGGGGGGGGTGAGCAGTTCTTC.

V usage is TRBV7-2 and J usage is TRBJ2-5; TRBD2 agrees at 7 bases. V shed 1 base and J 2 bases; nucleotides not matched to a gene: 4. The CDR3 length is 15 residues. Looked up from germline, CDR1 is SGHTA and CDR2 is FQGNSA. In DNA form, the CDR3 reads TGTGCCAGCAGCTTAGGGTGGGGAGGGCAAGAGACCCAGTACTTC. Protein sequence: CASSLGWGGQETQYF.

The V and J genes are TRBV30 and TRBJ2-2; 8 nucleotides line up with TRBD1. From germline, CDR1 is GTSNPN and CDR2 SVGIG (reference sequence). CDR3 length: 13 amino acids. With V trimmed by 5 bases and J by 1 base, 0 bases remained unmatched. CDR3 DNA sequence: TGTGCCTGGGGACAGGGGAACACCGGGGAGCTGTTTTTT. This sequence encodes CAWGQGNTGELFF.